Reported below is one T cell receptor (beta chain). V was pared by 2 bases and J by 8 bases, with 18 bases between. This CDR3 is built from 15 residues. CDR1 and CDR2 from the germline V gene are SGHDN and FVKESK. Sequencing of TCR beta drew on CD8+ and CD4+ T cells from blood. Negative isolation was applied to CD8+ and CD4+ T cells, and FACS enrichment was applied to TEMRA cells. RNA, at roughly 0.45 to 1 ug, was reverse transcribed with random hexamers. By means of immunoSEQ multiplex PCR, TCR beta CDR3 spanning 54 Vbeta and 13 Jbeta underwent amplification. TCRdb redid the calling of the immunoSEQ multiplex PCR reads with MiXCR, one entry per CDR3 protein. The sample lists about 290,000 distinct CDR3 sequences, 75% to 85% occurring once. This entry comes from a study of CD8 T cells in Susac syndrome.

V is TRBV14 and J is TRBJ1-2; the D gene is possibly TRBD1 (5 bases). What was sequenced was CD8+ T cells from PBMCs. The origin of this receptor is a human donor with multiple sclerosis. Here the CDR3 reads CASSQSTGLGEGYTF. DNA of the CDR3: TGTGCCAGCAGCCAAAGTACAGGTTTAGGAGAAGGCTACACCTTC.